These 32 T cell receptor beta chains were sequenced from one sample in a study of T cell responses to AZD1222 COVID-19 vaccine. The assay was immunoSEQ multiplex PCR, and TCRdb's table has in-frame clones only and misses some. Among over 60,000 clones listed, more than 75% were seen once. The sequencing here drew on peripheral blood, taken 28 days after the second dose of the MenACWY control vaccine. Source of these receptors: an adult who received the MenACWY meningococcal vaccine as a control.

This chain uses TRBV4-1 with TRBJ2-7; 8 bases agree with TRBD1. This CDR3 comprises 15 residues. CDR1 is MGHRA, CDR2 YSYEKL, per germline. V gave up 1 base and J gave up 4 bases; unmatched junction bases: 6. CDR3 DNA sequence: TGCGCCAGCAGCCAAGTGGACAGGGTCGGTTACGAGCAGTACTTC. As protein: CASSQVDRVGYEQYF.

The chain uses TRBV2 and TRBJ2-2; a weak D match, TRBD1 (6 bases). Germline V lookup: CDR1 SNHLY, CDR2 FYNNEI. V lost 4 bases and J 6 bases, leaving 12 bases between the germline ends. There are 14 residues in the CDR3. The DNA for the CDR3 is TGTGCCAGCAGTGTCCTACAGGGCCCCGGGGAGCTGTTTTTT. Its translation: CASSVLQGPGELFF.

This rearrangement joins TRBV9 to TRBJ2-7; D not resolved. CDR1 SGDLS and CDR2 YYNGEE come from the germline V gene. The CDR3 runs to 15 residues. V was trimmed by 0 bases and J by 2 bases, leaving 12 bases between them. CDR3 DNA sequence: TGTGCCAGCAGCGTAGTCTGCCTGGAAACCTACGAGCAGTACTTC. It specifies CASSVVCLETYEQYF.

In this sample, this clone turned up once. J is TRBJ1-4 and V is TRBV4-2; unclear D gene. This CDR3 has 14 residues. The V end lost 4 bases, the J end lost 4 bases, and 10 bases lay between the germline ends. In germline, CDR1 is LGHNA, CDR2 YNFKEQ. The CDR3, as DNA: TGTGCCAGCAGCCTGGCCGGGATTAATGAAAAACTGTTTTTT. Protein product: CASSLAGINEKLFF.

The V call is TRBV7-3, the J call TRBJ2-6; D ambiguous. This CDR3 contains 16 residues. With 0 bases removed from V and 1 base from J, the gap between germline ends came to 7 bases. Germline lookup yields CDR1 SGHTA and CDR2 FQGTGA. DNA of the CDR3: TGTGCCAGCAGCTTAACGGTCCCTTCTGGGGCCAACGTCCTGACTTTC. Its protein is CASSLTVPSGANVLTF.

The rearrangement uses TRBV30 and TRBJ1-1; TRBD1 is a possible D gene (6 bases). The germline CDR1 and CDR2 sequences are GTSNPN and SVGIG (reference sequence). The CDR3 spans 12 residues. Trimming took off 8 bases at V and 7 bases at J, with 17 bases between the two ends. The CDR3 sequence is CAQETGGGEAFF. The CDR3 DNA reads as TGTGCCCAAGAGACCGGGGGCGGTGAAGCTTTCTTT. The variable domain in full, with the rest retrieved from reference TRBV30 and TRBJ1-1, is SQTIHQWPATLVQPVGSPLSLECTVEGTSNPNLYWYRQAAGRGLQLLFYSVGIGQISSEVPQNLSASRPQDRQFILSSKKLLLSDSGFYLCAQETGGGEAFFGQGTRLTVV.

The genes are TRBV7-2 and TRBJ1-2; maybe TRBD1 (6 bases). V lost 5 bases, J lost 0 bases, and 13 bases lay in between. This CDR3 contains 15 residues. Per germline, CDR1 SGHTA and CDR2 FQGNSA. CDR3 nucleotides: TGTGCCAGCAGCAGCACAGGGCTAGCTAACTATGGCTACACCTTC. It specifies CASSSTGLANYGYTF.

This sequence joins TRBV7-9 and TRBJ2-7; D might be TRBD1 (5 bases). Trimming cost V 1 base and J 5 bases, with 9 bases left between them. CDR3 length: 13 amino acids. Looked up from germline, CDR1 is SEHNR and CDR2 is FQNEAQ (reference sequence). CDR3 sequence: CASSLVGVHEQYF. CDR3 DNA sequence: TGTGCCAGCAGCTTAGTAGGGGTCCACGAGCAGTACTTC.

The chain couples TRBV5-6 to TRBJ1-1; D gene uncertain. Germline assignment: CDR1 SGHDT and CDR2 YYEEEE. Trimming shortened V by 3 bases and J by 1 base, and 4 bases separated the two germline ends. There are 12 residues in the CDR3. The CDR3, as DNA: TGTGCCAGCAGCTATCCGAACACTGAAGCTTTCTTT. It specifies CASSYPNTEAFF.

The chain is built from TRBV19 and TRBJ2-4; tentatively, D is TRBD1 (5 bases). The CDR3 runs 13 residues. V was clipped by 0 bases and J by 8 bases, with 8 bases between them. Germline V lookup: CDR1 LNHDA, CDR2 SQIVND (reference sequence). The CDR3 here is CASSIEGVDIQYF. DNA for the CDR3: TGTGCCAGTAGTATAGAAGGGGTTGACATTCAGTACTTC. The full variable domain, completed using reference TRBV19 and TRBJ2-4, is DGGITQSPKYLFRKEGQNVTLSCEQNLNHDAMYWYRQDPGQGLRLIYYSQIVNDFQKGDIAEGYSVSREKKESFPLTVTSAQKNPTAFYLCASSIEGVDIQYFGAGTRLSVL.

This clone has only a few counts. This chain uses TRBV4-1 with TRBJ1-6, with D possibly TRBD1 on 5 matching bases. Deletions cut 2 bases from V and 9 bases from J, with 17 bases between. The germline CDR1 and CDR2 sequences are MGHRA and YSYEKL. The CDR3 extends over 16 amino acids. The CDR3 reads CASSQPTTIGASPLHF. In DNA form, the CDR3 reads TGCGCCAGCAGCCAACCTACAACCATTGGGGCTTCACCCCTCCACTTT.

About this clone: Other DNA sequences in the same sample also yield this CDR3. This chain joins TRBV7-2 and TRBJ2-3; TRBD1 aligns across 9 bases. Germline lookup yields CDR1 SGHTA and CDR2 FQGNSA. The CDR3 sequence is 14 residues long. With 5 bases clipped from V and 5 bases from J, the junction kept 5 bases outside the gene matches. The chain's CDR3 is CASSPGQGRDTQYF. The CDR3 DNA reads as TGTGCCAGCAGCCCGGGACAGGGAAGAGATACGCAGTATTTT.

This chain joins TRBV5-6 and TRBJ1-1; no firm D call. There are 13 residues in the CDR3. The V gene's germline CDR1 is SGHDT and CDR2 YYEEEE. Trimming shortened V by 2 bases and J by 4 bases, and 9 bases separated the two germline ends. The CDR3 spells CASSFLSGTEAFF. The DNA of the CDR3 is TGTGCCAGCAGCTTTTTGAGCGGCACTGAAGCTTTCTTT.

This clone was detected only once. This rearrangement joins TRBV6-6 to TRBJ1-1, with TRBD1 identical over 10 bases. Germline CDR1 is MNHNY and CDR2 is SVGAGI (reference sequence). The CDR3 runs to 17 residues. The junction had 11 bases not matched to a gene; V was cut back by 5 bases and J by 2 bases. The CDR3: CASSRLGTGDRNTEAFF. The CDR3 nucleotides are TGTGCCAGCAGTCGGTTAGGGACAGGGGATAGAAACACTGAAGCTTTCTTT.

V and J are TRBV7-8 and TRBJ1-4; no reliable D call. CDR3 length: 15 amino acids. The germline V gene has CDR1 SGHVS and CDR2 FQNEAQ. V lost 1 base to trimming and J lost 6 bases, with 12 bases between them. The CDR3 coding sequence is TGTGCCAGCAGCTTAGGAGAGGGCCGGGATGAAAAACTGTTTTTT. Encoded protein: CASSLGEGRDEKLFF.

This chain joins TRBV28 and TRBJ1-2; 9 bases agree with TRBD1. The V gene end was trimmed by 5 bases and the J gene end by 7 bases; junction bases not matched to a gene: 8. CDR1 and CDR2 (germline): MDHEN, SYDVKM. This CDR3 region has 14 residues. The CDR3 nucleotides are TGTGCCAGCAGTCCTACAGGGGGCTTTCGTGGCTACACCTTC. Protein: CASSPTGGFRGYTF.

This chain uses TRBV9 with TRBJ2-5, with TRBD2 matching over 10 bases. Trimming took 2 bases from V and 5 from J; bases not matched to a gene: 12. The CDR3 spans 17 residues. Germline V CDR1 and CDR2: SGDLS, YYNGEE. The CDR3 loop is CASSVTGTSVGGETQYF. The CDR3 region has the DNA TGTGCCAGCAGCGTGACCGGGACTAGCGTCGGGGGGGAGACCCAGTACTTC.

The chain carries TRBV10-3 and TRBJ1-1, with 7 bases matching TRBD1. In germline, CDR1 is ENHRY, CDR2 SYGVKD. The V segment lost 7 bases and the J segment 0 bases; nucleotides outside the gene matches: 5. This CDR3 is built from 14 residues. The CDR3 region has the DNA TGTGCCATCAAGGGTACAGGGGTGAACACTGAAGCTTTCTTT. Residues: CAIKGTGVNTEAFF.

The gene calls are TRBV9 and TRBJ2-2; D may be TRBD2 (5 bases). Germline loops: CDR1 SGDLS, CDR2 YYNGEE. This CDR3 contains 14 residues. Trimming cost V 2 bases and J 6 bases, with 11 bases left between them. The CDR3 here is CASSVGLAPGELFF. The DNA for the CDR3 is TGTGCCAGCAGCGTGGGGTTAGCGCCCGGGGAGCTGTTTTTT.

This clone was observed once. The chain joins TRBV30 to TRBJ1-3, with unresolved D. V dropped 2 bases and J dropped 2 bases, with 7 bases sitting between them. This CDR3 is 13 amino acids long. Germline assignment: CDR1 GTSNPN and CDR2 SVGIG (reference sequence). This CDR3 reads CAWSLQTGNTIYF. The CDR3 DNA reads as TGTGCCTGGAGTCTTCAAACTGGAAACACCATATATTTT.

V gene TRBV28 combines with J gene TRBJ1-1; a weak D match, TRBD1 (6 bases). Looked up from germline, CDR1 is MDHEN and CDR2 is SYDVKM. Deletions cut 6 bases from V and 0 bases from J, with 17 bases between. The CDR3 consists of 16 residues. The CDR3 DNA sequence: TGTGCCAGCAGACCTAATGAGGGGGAGGTGAACACTGAAGCTTTCTTT. As protein: CASRPNEGEVNTEAFF.

This clone has just one count. The CDR3 DNA is TGCAGCGTCTCGGACAGCTACGAGCAGTACTTC. This encodes CSVSDSYEQYF. The chain couples TRBV29-1 to TRBJ2-7; TRBD1 is a possible D gene (6 bases). CDR1 and CDR2 (germline): SQVTM, ANQGSEA. V shed 6 bases and J shed 3 bases, with 9 bases lying between them. CDR3 length: 11 amino acids.

The chain carries TRBV15 and TRBJ2-5; 8 bases are shared with TRBD2. The germline V gene encodes CDR1 LNHNV and CDR2 YYDKDF (reference sequence). The CDR3 sequence is 14 residues long. Germline trimming cut 0 bases from V and 4 bases from J; bases unmatched to any gene: 1. The CDR3 sequence is CATSRDAGGETQYF. The CDR3 nucleotides read TGTGCCACCAGCAGAGATGCGGGAGGAGAGACCCAGTACTTC.

This clone showed up just once. The chain combines TRBV9 with TRBJ1-1, with D unresolved. V lost 0 bases and J lost 1, with 7 bases in between. CDR3 length: 14 amino acids. CDR1 is SGDLS, CDR2 YYNGEE, per germline. CDR3 bases: TGTGCCAGCAGCGTAGTCGGAGGGAACACTGAAGCTTTCTTT. Translated: CASSVVGGNTEAFF.

This clone occurred a few times. The chain joins TRBV19 to TRBJ2-2; the D gene could be TRBD1 or TRBD2 (6 bases each). The CDR3 has 16 amino acids. CDR1 is LNHDA, CDR2 SQIVND, per germline (reference sequence). V gave up 2 bases and J gave up 1 base, with 11 bases separating them. The CDR3: CASSIPRGLNTGELFF. CDR3 DNA sequence: TGTGCCAGTAGTATACCCAGGGGACTGAACACCGGGGAGCTGTTTTTT.

The chain employs TRBV19 and TRBJ2-3; 7 bases map to TRBD1. The CDR3 covers 15 residues. Germline CDR1 is LNHDA and CDR2 is SQIVND (reference sequence). J gave up 3 bases and V 5 bases, and 8 bases lay outside the gene matches. CDR3 sequence: CASSARQGGTDTQYF. For the CDR3, the DNA is TGTGCCAGTAGTGCAAGACAGGGCGGTACAGATACGCAGTATTTT.

The chain joins TRBV4-3 to TRBJ1-6, with D uncertain. V was trimmed by 0 bases and J by 0 bases, leaving 3 bases between them. Germline CDR1 reads LGHNA; CDR2 reads YSLEER. This CDR3 has 15 residues. CDR3 in amino acids: CASSQDGSYNSPLHF. In nucleotides, the CDR3 is TGCGCCAGCAGCCAAGACGGCTCCTATAATTCACCCCTCCACTTT.

The V gene is TRBV12-5, the J gene TRBJ2-1; D unresolved. Germline CDR1 and CDR2: LGHNT and FRNRAP. Trimming left V 7 bases short and J 1 base short, with 11 bases between. The CDR3 extends over 14 amino acids. DNA for the CDR3: TGTGCTAGTGCCCCCCTCGGGTCCTACAATGAGCAGTTCTTC. It yields the protein CASAPLGSYNEQFF.

This clone showed up just a few times. The chain has TRBV9 and TRBJ2-1; a weak D match, TRBD1 (5 bases). CDR1 and CDR2 (germline): SGDLS, YYNGEE. The CDR3 contains 16 residues. The V gene lost 3 bases and the J gene lost 4 bases, with 17 bases spanning the gap. CDR3 in DNA: TGTGCCAGCAGCGACTCTCCCCAAGGGGAATACAATGAGCAGTTCTTC. Protein product: CASSDSPQGEYNEQFF.

This clone came up once. The chain carries TRBV5-1 and TRBJ2-3; D perhaps matches TRBD1 (5 bases). The V end lost 0 bases, the J end lost 2 bases, and 10 bases lay between the germline ends. Germline assignment: CDR1 SGHRS and CDR2 YFSETQ. This CDR3 comprises 15 residues. The DNA of the CDR3 is TGCGCCAGCAGCTTGGGACAGTCTTTCACAGATACGCAGTATTTT. It is translated as CASSLGQSFTDTQYF. Complete variable domain (other parts from reference TRBV5-1 and TRBJ2-3): KAGVTQTPRYLIKTRGQQVTLSCSPISGHRSVSWYQQTPGQGLQFLFEYFSETQRNKGNFPGRFSGRQFSNSRSEMNVSTLELGDSALYLCASSLGQSFTDTQYFGPGTRLTVL.

CDR3 loop: CASSFGQVGGYTF. In nucleotides, the CDR3 is TGTGCCAGCAGCTTCGGGCAAGTGGGAGGCTACACCTTC. This chain joins TRBV7-2 and TRBJ1-2; D is undetermined. Germline CDR1 reads SGHTA; CDR2 reads FQGNSA. Trimming pared 3 bases from V and 8 bases from J, leaving 13 bases between. The CDR3 runs to 13 residues.

The chain joins TRBV7-2 to TRBJ2-4; tentative D call: TRBD1 (6 bases). The V and J ends lost 4 bases and 1 base respectively, with 14 bases between them. The CDR3 spans 16 residues. Looked up from germline, CDR1 is SGHTA and CDR2 is FQGNSA. CDR3 coding DNA: TGTGCCAGCAGCTGGGTTCCCCAGGGGGCCAAAAACATTCAGTACTTC. Its translation: CASSWVPQGAKNIQYF.